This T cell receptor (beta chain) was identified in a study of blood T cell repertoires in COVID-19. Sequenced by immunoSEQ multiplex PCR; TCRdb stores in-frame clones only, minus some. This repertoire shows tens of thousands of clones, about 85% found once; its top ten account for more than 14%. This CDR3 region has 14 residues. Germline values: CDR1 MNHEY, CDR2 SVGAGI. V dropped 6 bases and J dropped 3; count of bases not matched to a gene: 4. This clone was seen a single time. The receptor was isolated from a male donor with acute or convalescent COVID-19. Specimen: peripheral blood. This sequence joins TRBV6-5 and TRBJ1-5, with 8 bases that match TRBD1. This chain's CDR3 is CASSRTGLNQPQHF. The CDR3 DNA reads TGTGCCAGCAGCCGGACAGGGCTCAATCAGCCCCAGCATTTT.